This T cell receptor beta chain stems from a study of cytomegalovirus exposure and HLA in healthy donors. Assay used: immunoSEQ multiplex PCR; TCRdb lists only in-frame clones, some missing. The table shows about 180,000 clones, with around 86% occurring only once. The approximately 120-subject validation cohort, separate from the roughly 700-subject first cohort, included the donors. The CDR3 is 15 amino acids. CDR1 and CDR2 from the germline V gene are SNHLY and FYNNEI. J was trimmed by 0 bases and V by 4 bases; bases with no gene match: 3. The chain carries TRBV2 and TRBJ1-1; 9 positions agree with TRBD1. Sequencing used PBMCs. This clonotype originated in a man aged 18 to 30 in good health and CMV-seropositive. DNA for the CDR3: TGTGCCAGCAGTGGGGGGACAGGGATGAACACTGAAGCTTTCTTT. It is translated as CASSGGTGMNTEAFF. Drawing the rest from reference TRBV2 and TRBJ1-1, the complete variable domain is EPEVTQTPSHQVTQMGQEVILRCVPISNHLYFYWYRQILGQKVEFLVSFYNNEISEKSEIFDDQFSVERPDGSNFTLKIRSTKLEDSAMYFCASSGGTGMNTEAFFGQGTRLTVV.